These 2 T cell receptor beta chains share one sample of origin, sequenced in a study of post-analysis software for immune sequencing data. Study-wide results and caveats: Controls showed lower frequencies than patients for five TRBV segments, and TRBV5-6, TRBV5-1 and TRBV20-1 were among these.

These receptors' antigens are unknown. TCR beta cDNA libraries included unique molecular identifiers. TCRdb reanalysed the PCR reads using MiXCR and keeps one entry per CDR3 protein. The table shows 600,000 to 750,000 distinct CDR3 sequences, with approximately 59% occurring only once. The material sequenced was blood. The receptors derive from a girl aged 2 to 9 with multiple sclerosis.

The chain is built from TRBV10-3 and TRBJ2-7, with 8 nucleotides matching TRBD1. The germline V gene encodes CDR1 ENHRY and CDR2 SYGVKD. The CDR3 loop spans 17 amino acids. J lost 3 bases, V lost 3 bases, and 13 bases had no gene match. The CDR3 DNA is TGTGCCATCAGTGATCCCCTAGGACAGGGAGTCAGCTACGAGCAGTACTTC. Protein product: CAISDPLGQGVSYEQYF.

This chain connects TRBV7-8 to TRBJ2-1; 9 bases are a match to TRBD2. V lost 4 bases to trimming and J lost 0 bases; unmatched junction nucleotides: 10. In germline, CDR1 is SGHVS, CDR2 FQNEAQ. The CDR3 spans 18 residues. CDR3 region: CASSSGLAGVTSYNEQFF. The CDR3 DNA is TGTGCCAGCAGCTCGGGACTAGCAGGAGTTACCTCCTACAATGAGCAGTTCTTC. The complete variable domain, with remaining parts taken from reference TRBV7-8 and TRBJ2-1, reads GAGVSQSPRYKVAKRGQDVALRCDPISGHVSLFWYQQALGQGPEFLTYFQNEAQLDKSGLPSDRFFAERPEGSVSTLKIQRTQQEDSAVYLCASSSGLAGVTSYNEQFFGPGTRLTVL.